This T cell receptor (beta chain) was recorded in a study of immune aging and cytomegalovirus after organ transplant (dated by TCRdb to the early 2020s). At the level of the whole study: Every transplant recipient was given three-drug immunosuppression consisting of prednisone, tacrolimus, and mycophenolate.

A distance of 15 bases separates the germline ends of V and J, which lose 9 bases and 7 bases respectively. The CDR3 contains 12 residues, cysteine and phenylalanine counted. Solely the CDR3 DNA is kept, with 36 bases framed from the first base. CDR1 SNHLY and CDR2 FYNNEI were looked up in the germline V gene. Beyond this particular receptor, the publication reports: Post-transplant increases in aged-phenotype cells were observed regardless of clone size, following viremia and occurring earlier in large clones (days 200-264) than in small clones. Because CD57 was not measured in the sequencing data, a conservative gene-based aging definition was used instead. Large clones contained a bigger proportion of TEMRA cells, and over time the seven largest clones (more than 1,700 cells) picked up aged and TEMRA cells and lost TCM cells.

The protocol used for the library was single-cell sequencing. The instrument given in TCRdb is Illumina NovaSeq 6000. The BD Rhapsody Targeted mRNA and AbSeq Reagent Kit was used in a microwell format for cell capture and library preparation. Libraries covered TCR, sample tags, AbSeq, and targeted mRNA from the Human T-Cell Expression Panel plus custom TOX and TOX2 primers. An Illumina NovaSeq was used to sequence the libraries. The source study handled its data this way. The analysis covered about 10,000 cells in total, of which over 7,000 were CD8 T cells and 4494 were CD8 T cells with an identifiable TCR CDR3. On the Seven Bridges Genomics platform, raw data were run through the BD Rhapsody Targeted Analysis Pipeline with V(D)J processing. Quality control, Sample Tag demultiplexing with Lex-BDSMK, clone identification with VDJ Explorer, and Seurat clustering were performed in SeqGeq 1.6.0. Clones comprising <1% of CD8 T cells were considered non-expanded; clones comprising >2.5% of the sample were considered clonal expansions. TCRdb redid the processing of the public reads, applying fastp at Q25 and MiXCR, and retained in-frame beta chains. CDR3 protein duplicates are merged, each entry listing the most common genes and DNA. What appears here as the V and J calls and clone size reflects TCRdb's work, not the paper's. The sample records approximately 22,000 distinct CDR3 sequences, 36% of which are singletons. The top ten hold around a quarter of the sample.

This specimen's time point label, interpreted: five sample-tagged time points from pre-transplant (day -1) to day 368 post-transplant, pooled. After thawing, PBMC were stimulated with a CMV IE-1 overlapping peptide library for approximately 12 hours, with no transport inhibitors added. After thawing, cells rested overnight before stimulation in R10 medium with CD28/CD49d costimulation. The IE-1 peptide library was made up of 15-amino-acid peptides with 11-amino-acid overlaps. Samples from each time point were barcoded using BD Single-Cell Multiplexing Kit Sample Tags, then pooled and stained with oligo-conjugated anti-CD45RA and sorting antibodies. A BD FACSAria III was used to sort CMV-responsive CD8+CD137+ and CD4+CD154+ T cells at 4-way purity. Blood was drawn into EDTA vacutainers and was processed by Ficoll gradient within 1-24 hours. As regards this clonotype: Its specific antigen is unknown. The input lacks base qualities; no much larger clone sits a single base away.

The chain was built from TRBV2 and TRBJ2-5, with the D gene not confidently named. The material was CMV peptide-activated CD4+ and CD8+ T cells sorted from blood, obtained at five time points, pooled. Taken with the paper, the label for cell subset or site translates to: sorted CD8+CD137+ and CD4+CD154+ T cells after 12 to 13 h CMV IE-1 peptide stimulation. This receptor was identified in a female donor who had a heart transplant and CMV viremia. The CDR3 protein is CASMGPSRTQYF. In nucleotides, the sequence is TGTGCCAGTATGGGCCCCTCGAGGACCCAGTACTTC. Where the CDR3 stops, the reference TRBV2 and TRBJ2-5 genes take over; the full variable domain is EPEVTQTPSHQVTQMGQEVILRCVPISNHLYFYWYRQILGQKVEFLVSFYNNEISEKSEIFDDQFSVERPDGSNFTLKIRSTKLEDSAMYFCASMGPSRTQYFGPGTRLLVL.